This entry describes one T cell receptor beta chain. The CDR3 is 15 amino acids. With 5 bases clipped from V and 6 bases from J, the junction kept 8 bases outside the gene matches. Germline V gene sequence: CDR1 SGHNT, CDR2 YYREEE (reference sequence). This sample stems from a study of blood T cell repertoires in COVID-19. Original data processing: Reference gene primers were amplified, and this amplification served to estimate nucleated cell counts. Clones were sequenced by immunoSEQ multiplex PCR, and TCRdb holds only the in-frame ones, with some missing. That table gives V, J and clone size, and the DNA gave D and trimming. The table includes 35,000 to 45,000 clones, roughly 84% detected once.

Sequenced: peripheral blood. The V and J genes are TRBV5-4 and TRBJ2-2, with 9 bases lining up with TRBD1. This TCR was sampled from a human donor in a cohort sampled during active COVID-19. CDR3 region: CASRSGTGKAGELFF. CDR3 in DNA: TGTGCCAGCAGGTCCGGGACAGGGAAGGCCGGGGAGCTGTTTTTT.